This T cell receptor (beta chain) was captured by sequencing in a study of Ad26.COV2.S vaccination and SARS-CoV-2 variants. Whole-study context: The authors gave Ad26.COV2.S intramuscularly, either once or twice 56 days apart.

Generated by immunoSEQ multiplex PCR, the TCRdb table keeps only in-frame clones and is missing some. The sample holds around 300,000 clones, 85% to 90% seen once. Sample treatment: roughly 19 received Ad26.COV2.S at low or high dose, single or two shots; roughly five received placebo; per-sample allocation not given. Samples came from day 63 after the first vaccine or placebo injection. The CDR3 is made up of 15 amino acids. The germline gives CDR1 SGDLS, CDR2 YYNGEE. V was clipped by 0 bases and J by 8 bases; unmatched bases: 8. The source is a person aged 18 to 59 who received the Ad26.COV2.S COVID-19 vaccine or a placebo. The chain uses TRBV9 and TRBJ2-1; 7 bases are shared with TRBD2. Source: peripheral blood, taken in a trial of Ad26.COV2.S vaccine versus placebo. The CDR3 DNA sequence: TGTGCCAGCAGCGTAGGCGGGGGTTTTTCAGATGAGCAGTTCTTC. Amino acid sequence: CASSVGGGFSDEQFF.